Each of the 21 T cell receptor beta chains below was sequenced from the same sample in a study of cytomegalovirus exposure and HLA in healthy donors (dated by TCRdb to 2016 to 2017). Receptors were amplified or captured by the immunoSEQ multiplex PCR assay. A mixture of 60 forward primers for TCR Vbeta segments and 13 reverse primers for TCR Jbeta segments was used in the multiplex PCR. As stored in TCRdb, this immuneACCESS dataset retains in-frame rearrangements with V and J assigned. A fraction of the clones does not appear; measured against another copy, unresolved V genes explain less than half of the discrepancy, and the remainder lacks a known reason. This sample's listing comprises about 110,000 clones. In total, the top ten clones hold 3.7% of the sample. The sequencing input was PBMCs. The receptors come from a man aged 25 to 40 in good health and CMV-seronegative.

The chain joins TRBV6-1 to TRBJ1-5, with D perhaps matching TRBD1 (6 bases). Germline V CDR1 and CDR2: MNHNS, SASEGT. Trimming left V 5 bases short and J 6 bases short, with 17 bases between. The CDR3 runs 15 residues. CDR3 in DNA: TGTGCCAGCAGTTCAATGGGGGCCTCAGGTCAGCCCCAGCATTTT. Protein sequence: CASSSMGASGQPQHF.

J is TRBJ2-2 and V is TRBV4-1; 8 positions match TRBD2. Germline V gene lookup returns CDR1 MGHRA and CDR2 YSYEKL. The junction had 12 bases not matched to a gene; V was cut back by 3 bases and J by 6 bases. The CDR3 sequence is 17 residues long. The CDR3 region is CASSQRTSRNPPGELFF. In nucleotides, the CDR3 is TGCGCCAGCAGCCAGAGGACTAGCCGGAATCCGCCCGGGGAGCTGTTTTTT.

The genes are TRBV29-1 and TRBJ2-3, with D maybe TRBD1 (6 bases). The CDR3 sequence is 11 residues long. Trimming took off 6 bases at V and 4 bases at J, with 8 bases between the two ends. Germline lookup yields CDR1 SQVTM and CDR2 ANQGSEA. The CDR3 loop reads CSVKGADTQYF. DNA for the CDR3: TGCAGCGTAAAGGGGGCAGATACGCAGTATTTT.

The V and J genes are TRBV14 and TRBJ2-5, with 8 bases matching TRBD1. Germline trimming cut 4 bases from V and 5 bases from J; bases unmatched to any gene: 6. The CDR3 covers 14 residues. Germline CDR1 reads SGHDN; CDR2 reads FVKESK. Here the CDR3 DNA reads TGTGCCAGCAGCCCTTGGACAGGGTCCGAGACCCAGTACTTC. Encoded protein: CASSPWTGSETQYF.

This CDR3 is CASSLGGKGGYTF. The CDR3 nucleotides read TGTGCCAGCAGCCTTGGGGGGAAAGGTGGCTACACCTTC. This rearrangement joins TRBV11-1 to TRBJ1-2; D possibly corresponds to TRBD1 (5 bases). Deletions cut 5 bases from V and 7 bases from J, with 14 bases between. CDR3 size: 13 residues. Germline V CDR1 and CDR2: SGHAT, FQDESV (reference sequence).

The chain has TRBV5-1 and TRBJ2-5; D might be TRBD2 (5 bases). With 5 bases removed from V and 5 bases from J, the gap between germline ends came to 13 bases. This CDR3 spans 13 amino acids. Germline values: CDR1 SGHRS, CDR2 YFSETQ. The CDR3 region is CASSRRLRETQYF. The CDR3 nucleotides are TGCGCCAGCAGTCGAAGACTACGGGAGACCCAGTACTTC.

The CDR3 sequence: CASSQRLEGATQYF. CDR3 sequence (DNA): TGTGCCAGCAGCCAGAGGCTAGAGGGAGCTACGCAGTATTTT. This chain joins TRBV7-8 and TRBJ2-3, with a tentative D call TRBD2 (5 bases). The V and J ends lost 5 bases and 8 bases respectively, with 17 bases between them. Germline values: CDR1 SGHVS, CDR2 FQNEAQ. CDR3 length equals 14 residues. Looking up the rest from reference TRBV7-8 and TRBJ2-3 gives the full variable domain: GAGVSQSPRYKVAKRGQDVALRCDPISGHVSLFWYQQALGQGPEFLTYFQNEAQLDKSGLPSDRFFAERPEGSVSTLKIQRTQQEDSAVYLCASSQRLEGATQYFGPGTRLTVL.

V usage is TRBV6-6 and J usage is TRBJ2-1, with TRBD1 matching 9 bases. The V gene end was trimmed by 9 bases and the J gene end by 8 bases; junction bases not matched to a gene: 11. Germline V gene lookup returns CDR1 MNHNY and CDR2 SVGAGI (reference sequence). The CDR3 spans 14 residues. The CDR3 DNA reads TGTGCCAGTCTACCGGGACAGGGTTGGGATGAGCAGTTCTTC. Encoded protein: CASLPGQGWDEQFF.

V usage is TRBV5-5 and J usage is TRBJ1-6; possibly TRBD1 for D (6 bases). Per germline, CDR1 SGHKS and CDR2 YYEKEE (reference sequence). The CDR3 is 16 residues long. Between the trimmed V and J ends, which lost 4 bases and 7 bases, there was a span of 18 bases. CDR3 loop: CASSRDISSHNSPLHF. The CDR3 coding sequence is TGTGCCAGCAGCCGGGACATCAGTTCTCACAATTCACCCCTCCACTTT.

This chain links TRBV6-4 with TRBJ1-6; D call uncertain. CDR3 length: 15 residues. V was shortened by 6 bases and J by 5 bases, with 14 bases between the two germline ends. Germline V gene data show CDR1 as MRHNA and CDR2 as SNTAGT. CDR3 bases: TGTGCCAGCAGGGAGGAGCACATCGATAATTCACCCCTCCACTTT. This codes for CASREEHIDNSPLHF.

The chain couples TRBV7-6 to TRBJ2-7; D may be TRBD1 (6 bases). Trimming took 3 bases from V and 2 from J, leaving 11 bases between them. Germline values: CDR1 SGHVS, CDR2 FNYEAQ. This CDR3 region has 14 residues. CDR3: CASSFLAGAYEQYF. CDR3 coding DNA: TGTGCCAGCAGCTTTCTGGCAGGGGCCTACGAGCAGTACTTC.

V is TRBV15 and J is TRBJ1-1; no clear D gene. Germline V gene data show CDR1 as LNHNV and CDR2 as YYDKDF (reference sequence). The CDR3 runs to 15 residues. Trimming took off 0 bases at V and 6 bases at J, with 14 bases between the two ends. CDR3 DNA: TGTGCCACCAGCAGAGATTCCGGAGGGCGTTCTGAAGCTTTCTTT. Translation gives CATSRDSGGRSEAFF.

The chain carries TRBV6-1 and TRBJ1-2, with 8 bases matching TRBD1. Germline V gene data show CDR1 as MNHNS and CDR2 as SASEGT. The CDR3 spans 14 residues. With 6 bases clipped from V and 8 bases from J, the junction kept 11 bases outside the gene matches. The CDR3 bases are TGTGCCAGCAGAGAGGCAGGGGGCGCGGAAGGCTACACCTTC. Amino acids: CASREAGGAEGYTF.

The chain is built from TRBV19 and TRBJ1-2, with D maybe TRBD1 (5 bases). The length of the CDR3 is 13 residues. Germline V gene data show CDR1 as LNHDA and CDR2 as SQIVND (reference sequence). Trimming pared 3 bases from V and 6 bases from J, leaving 11 bases between. The CDR3 sequence: CASSMRKGDGYTF. DNA for the CDR3: TGTGCCAGTAGTATGCGGAAAGGGGATGGCTACACCTTC.

The chain uses TRBV5-1 and TRBJ2-5; 16 nucleotides align to TRBD2. Germline trimming cut 2 bases from V and 5 bases from J; bases unmatched to any gene: 3. The CDR3 runs 16 residues. CDR1 and CDR2 (germline): SGHRS, YFSETQ. The CDR3 nucleotides read TGCGCCAGCAGCTTCGGGACTAGCGGGGGGGAGGAGACCCAGTACTTC. This sequence encodes CASSFGTSGGEETQYF.

CDR3 bases: TGCAGCGTTGCCCCTAGCGGGGGGGTGTTTGTAGGGGAGACCCAGTACTTC. This codes for CSVAPSGGVFVGETQYF. This rearrangement joins TRBV29-1 to TRBJ2-5; TRBD2 aligns across 12 bases. Trimming cost V 4 bases and J 5 bases; bases outside gene matches: 14. The length of the CDR3 is 17 residues. Germline V CDR1 and CDR2: SQVTM, ANQGSEA.

The chain recombines TRBV5-1 with TRBJ1-1; TRBD1 matches at 8 bases. The germline V gene encodes CDR1 SGHRS and CDR2 YFSETQ. The CDR3 runs 14 residues. V lost 1 base to trimming and J lost 4 bases; unmatched junction nucleotides: 3. The CDR3 spells CASSLRTGSTEAFF. The DNA of the CDR3 is TGCGCCAGCAGCTTGAGGACAGGGAGCACTGAAGCTTTCTTT.

The chain couples TRBV7-9 to TRBJ1-2; D may be TRBD1 (6 bases). The V end was cut by 5 bases, the J end by 2 bases, with 12 bases between. The CDR3 is 14 amino acids. Germline-derived CDR1 and CDR2 are SEHNR and FQNEAQ (reference sequence). DNA of the CDR3: TGTGCCAGCAGCCAGGGGTTAGGGAACTATGGCTACACCTTC. It yields the protein CASSQGLGNYGYTF. The full variable domain, completed using reference TRBV7-9 and TRBJ1-2, is DTGVSQNPRHKITKRGQNVTFRCDPISEHNRLYWYRQTLGQGPEFLTYFQNEAQLEKSRLLSDRFSAERPKGSFSTLEIQRTEQGDSAMYLCASSQGLGNYGYTFGSGTRLTVV.

This rearrangement joins TRBV7-9 to TRBJ1-2, with TRBD1 matching over 11 bases. The germline V gene encodes CDR1 SEHNR and CDR2 FQNEAQ (reference sequence). The CDR3 consists of 15 residues. Trimming removed 2 bases from V and 3 bases from J; junction bases left unmatched: 2. In nucleotides, the CDR3 is TGTGCCAGCAGCTTAAGGACAGGGGGCGACTATGGCTACACCTTC. Residues: CASSLRTGGDYGYTF.

This chain links TRBV2 with TRBJ1-4; D unclear. CDR1 SNHLY and CDR2 FYNNEI come from the germline V gene. Trimming stripped 7 bases from V and 4 bases from J, with 13 bases between. The CDR3 runs 14 residues. CDR3 region: CASIGRRFNEKLFF. CDR3 nucleotide sequence: TGTGCCAGCATTGGGCGCCGCTTTAATGAAAAACTGTTTTTT.

This chain joins TRBV25-1 and TRBJ2-3, with TRBD2 as a possible D gene (6 bases). V lost 4 bases and J 1 base, leaving 6 bases between the germline ends. The CDR3 runs to 13 residues. CDR1 is MGHDK, CDR2 SYGVNS, per germline. The CDR3 sequence: CASSAGGTDTQYF. The DNA of the CDR3 is TGTGCCAGCAGTGCGGGAGGCACAGATACGCAGTATTTT.